The text below deals with one T cell receptor (beta chain). TCRdb keeps only in-frame clones here, not all; method: immunoSEQ multiplex PCR. This repertoire shows tens of thousands of clones, about 88% found once; its top ten account for around 15%. This sample is part of a study of sequential checkpoint blockade in melanoma. For the study at large: First-line arms were nivolumab then ipilimumab, or the reverse, randomized 1:1. Maintenance nivolumab came after either treatment sequence.

Regarding treatment: randomized to nivolumab then ipilimumab (arm A) or the reverse (arm B). PBMC sorting kept live CD3+CD8+ cells without CD19 or CD56. The CDR3 has 15 amino acids. Germline-derived CDR1 and CDR2 are SEHNR and FQNEAQ (reference sequence). Trimming removed 8 bases from V and 0 bases from J, with 13 bases in between. The sample in question was CD8+ T cells sorted from blood (inferred from file names), obtained from a patient given nivolumab and ipilimumab in sequence. V gene TRBV7-9 combines with J gene TRBJ2-2; D possibly corresponds to TRBD2 (5 bases). The sequence came from a human donor with melanoma. CDR3 coding DNA: TGTGCCAGCTCTGGGAGATACTCGAACACCGGGGAGCTGTTTTTT. It is translated as CASSGRYSNTGELFF.